These 2 T cell receptor beta chains came from one sample sequenced in a study of identical twins. TCRdb re-called the 5' RACE reads through MiXCR, storing one row per CDR3 protein. This table has 400,000 or so distinct CDR3 sequences, approximately 8.8% appearing once. The source material was naive T cells sorted from blood. These receptors originate from a woman aged 45-65 years in good health.

This clonotype came up a few times. Germline is not matched at one junction end, which may reflect a read error. This chain joins TRBV12-3 or TRBV12-4 and TRBJ1-2, with D possibly TRBD1 on 5 matching bases. This CDR3 is 12 amino acids long. This chain's CDR3 is CASSFRDYGYPF. In DNA, the CDR3 is TGTGCCAGCAGTTTCCGGGACTATGGCTACCCCTTC.

This clonotype was observed at least ten times. The J gene is TRBJ2-3, the V gene TRBV20-1, with D unresolved. CDR3 size: 12 residues. V dropped 3 bases and J dropped 2 bases, with 6 bases sitting between them. Germline V gives CDR1 DFQATT, CDR2 SNEGSKA (reference sequence). The CDR3 loop reads CSASSNTDTQYF. In nucleotides, the CDR3 is TGCAGTGCTAGTTCTAACACAGATACGCAGTATTTT.